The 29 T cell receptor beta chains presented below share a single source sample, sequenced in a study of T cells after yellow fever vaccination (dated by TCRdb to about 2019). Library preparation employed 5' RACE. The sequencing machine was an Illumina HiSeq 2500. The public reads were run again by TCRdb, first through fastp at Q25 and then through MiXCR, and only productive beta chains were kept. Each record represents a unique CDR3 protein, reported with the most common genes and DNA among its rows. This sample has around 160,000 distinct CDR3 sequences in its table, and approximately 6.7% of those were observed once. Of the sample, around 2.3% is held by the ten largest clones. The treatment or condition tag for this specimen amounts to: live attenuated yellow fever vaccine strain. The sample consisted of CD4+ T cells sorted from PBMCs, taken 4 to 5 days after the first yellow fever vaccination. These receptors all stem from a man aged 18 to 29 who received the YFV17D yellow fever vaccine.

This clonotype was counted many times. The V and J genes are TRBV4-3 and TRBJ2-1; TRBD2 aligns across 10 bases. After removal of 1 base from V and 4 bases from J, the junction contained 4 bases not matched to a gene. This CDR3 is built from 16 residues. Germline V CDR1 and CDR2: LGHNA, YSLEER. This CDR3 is CASSQGVAGGYNEQFF. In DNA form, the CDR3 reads TGCGCCAGCAGCCAAGGGGTAGCGGGGGGTTACAATGAGCAGTTCTTC.

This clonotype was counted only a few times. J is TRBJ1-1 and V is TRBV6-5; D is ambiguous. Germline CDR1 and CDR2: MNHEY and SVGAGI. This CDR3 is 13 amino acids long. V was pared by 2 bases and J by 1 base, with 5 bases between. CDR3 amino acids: CASSYGSNTEAFF. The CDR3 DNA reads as TGTGCCAGCAGTTACGGGTCGAACACTGAAGCTTTCTTT.

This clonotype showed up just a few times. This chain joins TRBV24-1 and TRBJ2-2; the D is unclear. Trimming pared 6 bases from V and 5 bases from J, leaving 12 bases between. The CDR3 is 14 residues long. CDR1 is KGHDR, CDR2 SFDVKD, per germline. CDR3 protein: CATSLPSRTGELFF. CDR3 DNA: TGTGCCACCAGTTTGCCAAGTAGGACCGGGGAGCTGTTTTTT.

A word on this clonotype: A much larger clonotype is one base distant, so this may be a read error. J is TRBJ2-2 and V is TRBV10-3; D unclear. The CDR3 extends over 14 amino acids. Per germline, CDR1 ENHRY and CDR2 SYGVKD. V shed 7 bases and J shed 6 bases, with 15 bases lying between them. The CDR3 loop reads CAIMEMLLSGELFF. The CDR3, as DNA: TGTGCCATCATGGAGATGCTTCTTTCCGGGGAGCTGTTTTTT.

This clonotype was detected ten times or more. The CDR3 is CASIRGRQETQYF. CDR3 DNA: TGTGCCAGCATTAGGGGTCGGCAAGAGACCCAGTACTTC. The rearrangement uses TRBV6-5 and TRBJ2-5; perhaps TRBD1 as D (5 bases). Looked up from germline, CDR1 is MNHEY and CDR2 is SVGAGI. The length of the CDR3 is 13 residues. Trimming took 7 bases from V and 2 from J, leaving 11 bases between them.

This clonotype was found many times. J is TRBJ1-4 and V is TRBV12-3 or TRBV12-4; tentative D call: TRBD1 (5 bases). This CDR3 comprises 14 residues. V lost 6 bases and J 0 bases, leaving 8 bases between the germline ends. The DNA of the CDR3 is TGTGCCAGCAGCCGGGGGGCAACTAATGAAAAACTGTTTTTT. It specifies CASSRGATNEKLFF.

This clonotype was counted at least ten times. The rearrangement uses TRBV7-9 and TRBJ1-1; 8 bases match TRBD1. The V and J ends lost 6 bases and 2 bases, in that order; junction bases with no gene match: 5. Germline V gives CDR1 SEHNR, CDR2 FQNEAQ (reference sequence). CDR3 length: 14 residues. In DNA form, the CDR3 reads TGTGCCAGCAGTCGGACAGGGCGCAACACTGAAGCTTTCTTT. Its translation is CASSRTGRNTEAFF.

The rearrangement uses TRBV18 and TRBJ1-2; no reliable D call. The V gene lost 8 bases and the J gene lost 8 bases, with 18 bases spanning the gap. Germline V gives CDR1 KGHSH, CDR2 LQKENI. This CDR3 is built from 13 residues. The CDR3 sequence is CASLSTGSWGYTF. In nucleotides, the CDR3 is TGTGCCAGCCTGAGCACTGGGAGCTGGGGCTACACCTTC.

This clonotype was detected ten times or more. Here the CDR3 DNA reads TGTGCCAGCAGCCAAGTTCTAGCGGGGGGCCAAGAGACCCAGTACTTC. Amino acid sequence: CASSQVLAGGQETQYF. J is TRBJ2-5 and V is TRBV4-2; 11 bases align to TRBD2. Trimming took 1 base from V and 1 from J; bases not matched to a gene: 2. The CDR3 runs 16 residues. In germline, CDR1 is LGHNA, CDR2 YNFKEQ.

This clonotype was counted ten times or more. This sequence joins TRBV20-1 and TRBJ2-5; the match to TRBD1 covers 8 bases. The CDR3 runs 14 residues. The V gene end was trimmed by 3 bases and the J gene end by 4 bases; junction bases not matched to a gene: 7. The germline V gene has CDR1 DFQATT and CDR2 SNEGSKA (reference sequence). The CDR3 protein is CSASRRGLLETQYF. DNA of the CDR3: TGCAGTGCTAGCCGCAGGGGGCTCTTAGAGACCCAGTACTTC.

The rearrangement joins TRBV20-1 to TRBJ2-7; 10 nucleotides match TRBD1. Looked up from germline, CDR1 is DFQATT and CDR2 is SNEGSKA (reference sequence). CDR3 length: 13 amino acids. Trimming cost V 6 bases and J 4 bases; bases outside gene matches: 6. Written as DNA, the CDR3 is TGCAGTGCCGCTTGGACAGGGGGTTACGAGCAGTACTTC. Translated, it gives CSAAWTGGYEQYF.

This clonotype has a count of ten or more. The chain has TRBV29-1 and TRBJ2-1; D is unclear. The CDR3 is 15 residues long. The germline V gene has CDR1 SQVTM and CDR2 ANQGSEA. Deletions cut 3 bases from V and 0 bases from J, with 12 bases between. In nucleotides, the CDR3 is TGCAGCGTTGATTCGGACCCAGGCTCCTACAATGAGCAGTTCTTC. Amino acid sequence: CSVDSDPGSYNEQFF.

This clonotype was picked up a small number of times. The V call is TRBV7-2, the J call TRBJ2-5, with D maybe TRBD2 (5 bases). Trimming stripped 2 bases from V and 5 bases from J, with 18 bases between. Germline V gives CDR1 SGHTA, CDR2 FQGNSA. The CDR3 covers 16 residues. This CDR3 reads CASSLSASNRGETQYF. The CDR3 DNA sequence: TGTGCCAGCAGCTTATCCGCCTCTAACCGCGGGGAGACCCAGTACTTC.

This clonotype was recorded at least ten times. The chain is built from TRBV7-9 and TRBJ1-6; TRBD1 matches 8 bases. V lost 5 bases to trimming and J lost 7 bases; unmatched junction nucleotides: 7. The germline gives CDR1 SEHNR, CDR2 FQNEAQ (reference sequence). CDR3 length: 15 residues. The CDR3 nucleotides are TGTGCCAGCAGCCTTCGACAGGGGTCGAATTCACCCCTCCACTTT. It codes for CASSLRQGSNSPLHF.

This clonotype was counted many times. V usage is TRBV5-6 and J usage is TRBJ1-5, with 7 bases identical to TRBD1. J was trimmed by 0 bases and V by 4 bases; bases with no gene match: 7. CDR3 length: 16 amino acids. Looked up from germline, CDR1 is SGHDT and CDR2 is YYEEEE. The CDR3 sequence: CASSLMTGYSNQPQHF. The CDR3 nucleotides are TGTGCCAGCAGCCTCATGACAGGGTATAGCAATCAGCCCCAGCATTTT.

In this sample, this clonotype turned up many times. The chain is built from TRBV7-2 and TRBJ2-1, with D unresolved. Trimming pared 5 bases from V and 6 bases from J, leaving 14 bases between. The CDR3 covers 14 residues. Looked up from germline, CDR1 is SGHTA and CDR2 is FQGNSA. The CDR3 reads CASSLGSLRNEQFF. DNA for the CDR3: TGTGCCAGCAGCCTAGGGTCCCTACGCAATGAGCAGTTCTTC.

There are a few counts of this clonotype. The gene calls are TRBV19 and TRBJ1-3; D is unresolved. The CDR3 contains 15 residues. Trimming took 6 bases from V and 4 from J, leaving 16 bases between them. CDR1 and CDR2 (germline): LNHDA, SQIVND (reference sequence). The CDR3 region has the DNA TGTGCCAGTAGGACTGGACTCAGCAACGGAAACACCATATATTTT. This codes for CASRTGLSNGNTIYF. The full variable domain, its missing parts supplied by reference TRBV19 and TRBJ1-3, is DGGITQSPKYLFRKEGQNVTLSCEQNLNHDAMYWYRQDPGQGLRLIYYSQIVNDFQKGDIAEGYSVSREKKESFPLTVTSAQKNPTAFYLCASRTGLSNGNTIYFGEGSWLTVV.

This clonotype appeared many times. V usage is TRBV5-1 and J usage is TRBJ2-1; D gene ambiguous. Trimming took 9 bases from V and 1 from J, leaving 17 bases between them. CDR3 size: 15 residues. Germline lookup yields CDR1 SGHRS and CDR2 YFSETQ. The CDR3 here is CATLRQALSYNEQFF. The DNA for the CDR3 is TGCGCCACCCTGAGGCAGGCTCTATCCTACAATGAGCAGTTCTTC.

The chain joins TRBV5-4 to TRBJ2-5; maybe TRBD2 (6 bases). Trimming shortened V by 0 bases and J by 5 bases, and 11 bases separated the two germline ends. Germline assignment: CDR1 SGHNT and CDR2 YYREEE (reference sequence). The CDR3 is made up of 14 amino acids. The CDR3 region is CASSLGYGGETQYF. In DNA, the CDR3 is TGTGCCAGCAGCTTGGGGTACGGGGGTGAGACCCAGTACTTC.

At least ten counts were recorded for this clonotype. The CDR3, as DNA: TGTGCCAGCAGGACCGGGACTAGCTGGGTGGAGCAGTTCTTC. It specifies CASRTGTSWVEQFF. This chain joins TRBV12-3 or TRBV12-4 and TRBJ2-1; 9 positions agree with TRBD2. The ends lost 6 bases at V and 10 bases at J; junction bases unmatched: 10. This CDR3 contains 14 residues.

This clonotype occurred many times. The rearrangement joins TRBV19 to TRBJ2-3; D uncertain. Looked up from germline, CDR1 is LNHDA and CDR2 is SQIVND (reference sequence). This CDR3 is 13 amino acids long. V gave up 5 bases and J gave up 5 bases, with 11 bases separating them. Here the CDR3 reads CASSLRPKDTQYF. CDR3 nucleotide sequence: TGTGCCAGTAGTCTCCGACCCAAAGATACGCAGTATTTT.

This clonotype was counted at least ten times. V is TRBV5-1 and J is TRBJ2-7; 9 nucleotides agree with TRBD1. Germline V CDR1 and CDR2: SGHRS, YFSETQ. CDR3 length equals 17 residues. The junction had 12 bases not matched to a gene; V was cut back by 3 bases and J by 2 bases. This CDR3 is CASSSQPPGQGAYEQYF. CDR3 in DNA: TGCGCCAGCAGCTCGCAACCGCCGGGACAGGGAGCCTACGAGCAGTACTTC.

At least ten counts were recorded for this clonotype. This CDR3 reads CASSGQGAPSEAFF. The DNA of the CDR3 is TGCGCCAGCAGTGGACAGGGGGCGCCCTCTGAAGCTTTCTTT. This sequence joins TRBV5-1 and TRBJ1-1; TRBD1 matches at 11 bases. CDR1 SGHRS and CDR2 YFSETQ come from the germline V gene. The ends lost 5 bases at V and 6 bases at J; junction bases unmatched: 6. The CDR3 has 14 residues.

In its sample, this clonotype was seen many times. CDR3 DNA: TGTGCCAGCCGTACCGGGACAGGGGTTAATTCACCCCTCCACTTT. Its translation is CASRTGTGVNSPLHF. This chain links TRBV12-3 or TRBV12-4 with TRBJ1-6, with 10 bases identical to TRBD1. The CDR3 is 15 residues long. Trimming cost V 8 bases and J 6 bases; bases outside gene matches: 7.

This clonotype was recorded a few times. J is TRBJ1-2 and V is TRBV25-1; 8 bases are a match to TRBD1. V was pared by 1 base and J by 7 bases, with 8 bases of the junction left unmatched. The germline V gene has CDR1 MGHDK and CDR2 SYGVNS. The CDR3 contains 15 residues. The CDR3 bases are TGTGCCAGCAGTGAATGGGCAGGGGGCGCAGGTGGCTACACCTTC. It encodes CASSEWAGGAGGYTF.

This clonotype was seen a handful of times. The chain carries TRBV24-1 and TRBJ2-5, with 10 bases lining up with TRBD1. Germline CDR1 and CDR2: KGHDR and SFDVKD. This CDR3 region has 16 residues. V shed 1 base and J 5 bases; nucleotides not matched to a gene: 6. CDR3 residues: CATSDFRQGAGETQYF. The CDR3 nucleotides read TGTGCCACCAGTGATTTTCGACAGGGGGCAGGGGAGACCCAGTACTTC.

CDR3 sequence: CASNPEQWNTEAFF. CDR3 DNA: TGTGCCAGTAACCCAGAGCAGTGGAACACTGAAGCTTTCTTT. The gene calls are TRBV19 and TRBJ1-1; D gene unclear. V lost 7 bases and J 1 base, leaving 13 bases between the germline ends. The CDR3 consists of 14 residues. Germline CDR1 reads LNHDA; CDR2 reads SQIVND (reference sequence).

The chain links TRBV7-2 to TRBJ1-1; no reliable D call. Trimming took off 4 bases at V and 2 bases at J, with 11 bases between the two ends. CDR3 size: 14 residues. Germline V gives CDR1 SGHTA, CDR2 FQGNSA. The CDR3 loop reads CASSWRALNTEAFF. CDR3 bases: TGTGCCAGCAGCTGGAGGGCTCTTAACACTGAAGCTTTCTTT.

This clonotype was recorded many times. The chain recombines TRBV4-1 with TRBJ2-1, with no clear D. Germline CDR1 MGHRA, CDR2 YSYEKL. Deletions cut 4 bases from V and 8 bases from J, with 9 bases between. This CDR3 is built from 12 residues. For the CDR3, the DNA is TGCGCCAGCAGCCCTTTTTCTGATGAGCAGTTCTTC. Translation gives CASSPFSDEQFF.